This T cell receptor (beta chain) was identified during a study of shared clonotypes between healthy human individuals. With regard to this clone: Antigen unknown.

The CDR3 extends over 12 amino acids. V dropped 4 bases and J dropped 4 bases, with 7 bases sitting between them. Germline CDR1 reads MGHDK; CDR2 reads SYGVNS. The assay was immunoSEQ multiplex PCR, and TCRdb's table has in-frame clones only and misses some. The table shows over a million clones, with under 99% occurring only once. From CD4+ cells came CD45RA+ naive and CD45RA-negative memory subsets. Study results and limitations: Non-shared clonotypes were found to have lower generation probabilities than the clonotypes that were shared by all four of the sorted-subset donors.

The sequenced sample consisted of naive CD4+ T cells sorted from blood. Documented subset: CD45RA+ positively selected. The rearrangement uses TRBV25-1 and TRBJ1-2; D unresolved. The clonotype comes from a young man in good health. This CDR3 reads CASSGSSYGYTF. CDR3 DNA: TGTGCCAGCAGTGGATCGTCCTATGGCTACACCTTC.